The TCR beta chain described here comes from a study of cytomegalovirus exposure and HLA in healthy donors. The wider study: As released early, the data held 75 million to 90 million unique TCRs from HLA-typed donors. Study conclusions and caveats: Researchers counted around 170 TCR beta chains as cytomegalovirus-associated. A later analysis reportedly identified an Asian-associated ancestry cluster as carrying fewer N-insertions than the approximately 670-donor mean. In an earlier analysis, most TCR beta V segments were productive about 90% or about 30% of the time.

Primers included in the PCR were 60 Vbeta and 13 Jbeta primers. Some clones are missing from TCRdb's copy, which holds only in-frame ones; the method was immunoSEQ multiplex PCR. The sample lists under 200,000 clones, approximately 80% occurring once. About this clone itself: Its antigen is currently unknown.

V shed 4 bases, J shed 7 bases, and the junction held 5 bases outside the gene matches. CDR1 MNHEY and CDR2 SMNVEV come from the germline V gene (reference sequence). CDR3 length equals 15 residues. The chain carries TRBV27 and TRBJ1-6, with TRBD1 identical over 9 bases. The receptor was derived from a woman younger than 35 in good health and CMV-seronegative. Sample: PBMCs. CDR3 loop: CASSSPGQGNSPLHF. The CDR3 DNA is TGTGCCAGCAGTTCCCCGGGACAGGGAAATTCACCCCTCCACTTT.